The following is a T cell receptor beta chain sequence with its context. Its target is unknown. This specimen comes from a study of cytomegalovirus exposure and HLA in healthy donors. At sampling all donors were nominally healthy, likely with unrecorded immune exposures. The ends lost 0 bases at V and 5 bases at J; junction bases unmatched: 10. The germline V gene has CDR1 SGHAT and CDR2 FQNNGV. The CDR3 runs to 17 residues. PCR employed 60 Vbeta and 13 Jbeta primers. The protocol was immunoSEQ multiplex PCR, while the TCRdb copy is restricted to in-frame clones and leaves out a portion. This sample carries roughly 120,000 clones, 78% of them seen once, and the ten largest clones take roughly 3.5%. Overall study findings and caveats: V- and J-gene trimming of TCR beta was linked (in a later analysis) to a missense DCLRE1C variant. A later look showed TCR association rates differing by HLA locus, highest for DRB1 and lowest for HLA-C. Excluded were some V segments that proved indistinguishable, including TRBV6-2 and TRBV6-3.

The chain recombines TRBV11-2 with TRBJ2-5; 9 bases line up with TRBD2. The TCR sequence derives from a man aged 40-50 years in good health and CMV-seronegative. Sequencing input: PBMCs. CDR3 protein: CASSLDRVGRGGETQYF. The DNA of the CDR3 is TGTGCCAGCAGCTTAGATCGGGTGGGGCGGGGGGGGGAGACCCAGTACTTC.